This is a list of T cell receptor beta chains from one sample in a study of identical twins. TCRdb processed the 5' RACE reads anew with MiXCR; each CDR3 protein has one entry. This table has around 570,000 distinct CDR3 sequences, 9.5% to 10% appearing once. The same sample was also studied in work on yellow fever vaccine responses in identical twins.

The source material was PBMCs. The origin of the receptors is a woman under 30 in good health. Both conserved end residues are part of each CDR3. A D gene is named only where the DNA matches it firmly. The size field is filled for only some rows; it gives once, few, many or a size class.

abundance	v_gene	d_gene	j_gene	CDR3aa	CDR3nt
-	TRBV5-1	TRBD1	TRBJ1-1	CASSPGQGGEAFF	TGCGCCAGCAGCCCGGGACAGGGTGGTGAAGCTTTCTTT
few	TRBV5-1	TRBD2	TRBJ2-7	CASSPWTDEGLAGGPHEQYF	TGCGCCAGCAGCCCGTGGACAGACGAAGGACTAGCGGGAGGGCCCCACGAGCAGTACTTC
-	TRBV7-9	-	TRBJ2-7	CASSPLGRFHEQYF	TGTGCCAGCAGCCCCCTGGGGCGCTTCCACGAGCAGTACTTC
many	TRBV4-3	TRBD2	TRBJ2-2	CASSQAPSGTNTGELFF	TGCGCCAGCAGCCAAGCCCCTAGCGGGACTAACACCGGGGAGCTGTTTTTT
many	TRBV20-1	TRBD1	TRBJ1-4	CSATGTGGEKLFF	TGCAGTGCTACCGGGACAGGGGGTGAAAAACTGTTTTTT
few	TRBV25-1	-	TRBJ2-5	CASSGGGAETQYF	TGTGCCAGCAGTGGGGGGGGCGCAGAGACCCAGTACTTC
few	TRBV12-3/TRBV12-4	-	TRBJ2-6	CASSYNVNSGANVLTF	TGTGCCAGCAGCTACAATGTCAACTCTGGGGCCAACGTCCTGACTTTC
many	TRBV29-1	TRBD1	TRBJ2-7	CSAARDRTYEQYF	TGCAGCGCAGCCAGGGACAGAACCTACGAGCAGTACTTC
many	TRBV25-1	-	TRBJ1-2	CASSEWAGANYGYTF	TGTGCCAGCAGTGAATGGGCAGGGGCAAACTATGGCTACACCTTC
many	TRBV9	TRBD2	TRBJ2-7	CASSVDPSGSPGGQYF	TGTGCCAGCAGCGTAGACCCTAGCGGGAGCCCGGGGGGGCAGTACTTC
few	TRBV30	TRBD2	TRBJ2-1	CVCPLMLAGRNEQFF	TGTGTCTGCCCCTTGATGCTAGCGGGACGCAATGAGCAGTTCTTC
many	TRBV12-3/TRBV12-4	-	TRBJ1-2	CASSFRNYGYTF	TGTGCCAGCAGTTTTCGCAACTATGGCTACACCTTC
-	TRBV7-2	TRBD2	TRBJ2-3	CASSLAGTGGVRDTQYF	TGTGCCAGCAGCTTAGCCGGGACCGGGGGGGTACGAGATACGCAGTATTTT
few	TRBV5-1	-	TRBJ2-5	CASNPGYSETQYF	TGCGCCAGCAACCCAGGGTACTCGGAGACCCAGTACTTC
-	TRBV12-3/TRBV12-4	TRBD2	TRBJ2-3	CASSLFGGREDTQYF	TGTGCCAGCAGTTTATTCGGCGGGAGGGAAGATACGCAGTATTTT
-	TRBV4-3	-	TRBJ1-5	CASSQDRNNQPQHF	TGCGCCAGCAGCCAAGACCGAAACAATCAGCCCCAGCATTTT
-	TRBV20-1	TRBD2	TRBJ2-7	CSASRTSGSRYEQYF	TGCAGTGCATCTCGGACTAGCGGGAGTCGGTACGAGCAGTACTTC
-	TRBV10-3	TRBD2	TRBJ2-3	CAISDRSGRAPTDTQYF	TGTGCCATCAGTGACCGCAGCGGGAGGGCCCCCACAGATACGCAGTATTTT
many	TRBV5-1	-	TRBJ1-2	CASSLDMEGYTF	TGCGCCAGCAGCCTGGACATGGAGGGCTACACCTTC
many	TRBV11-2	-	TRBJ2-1	CASSFGQANEQFF	TGTGCCAGCAGCTTCGGTCAGGCCAATGAGCAGTTCTTC
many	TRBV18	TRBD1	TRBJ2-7	CASSPGQGRSEQYF	TGTGCCAGCTCGCCTGGACAGGGCCGGTCGGAGCAGTACTTC
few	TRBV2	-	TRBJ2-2	CASSEDYTGELFF	TGTGCCAGCAGTGAGGACTACACCGGGGAGCTGTTTTTT
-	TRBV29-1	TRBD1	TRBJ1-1	CSVGTGMDTEAFF	TGCAGCGTAGGGACAGGGATGGACACTGAAGCTTTCTTT
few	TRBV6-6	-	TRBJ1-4	CASSEGFVLFF	TGTGCCAGCAGTGAGGGATTCGTTCTGTTTTTT
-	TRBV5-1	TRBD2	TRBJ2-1	CASNRGLAGGASYNEQFF	TGCGCCAGCAATCGCGGCCTAGCGGGGGGCGCCTCGTACAATGAGCAGTTCTTC
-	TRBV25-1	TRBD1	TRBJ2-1	CASSEERTGGKNEQFF	TGTGCCAGCAGTGAAGAGAGGACAGGGGGCAAGAATGAGCAGTTCTTC
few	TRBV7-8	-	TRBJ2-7	CASSSHDRILYEQYF	TGTGCCAGCAGCTCCCACGACAGGATCCTCTACGAGCAGTACTTC
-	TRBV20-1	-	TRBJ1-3	CSARDGHSGNTIYF	TGCAGTGCTAGAGATGGACACTCTGGAAACACCATATATTTT
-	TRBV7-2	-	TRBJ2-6	CASSMNRAPPNVLTF	TGTGCCAGCAGCATGAACAGGGCCCCTCCCAACGTCCTGACTTTC
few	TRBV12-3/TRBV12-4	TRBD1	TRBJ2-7	CASSLRGQTAF	TGTGCCAGCAGTTTACGGGGACAGACAGCTTTC
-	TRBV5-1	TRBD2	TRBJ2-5	CASRGLAGQETQYF	TGCGCCAGCCGTGGACTAGCGGGACAAGAGACCCAGTACTTC
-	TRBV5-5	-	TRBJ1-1	CASSLRAPNTEAFF	TGTGCCAGCAGCTTAAGGGCGCCGAACACTGAAGCTTTCTTT
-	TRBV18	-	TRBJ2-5	CASSYSPKETQYF	TGTGCCAGCTCCTACTCCCCCAAAGAGACCCAGTACTTC
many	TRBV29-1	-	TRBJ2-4	CSVELTRAKNIQYF	TGCAGCGTTGAATTGACAAGAGCCAAAAACATTCAGTACTTC
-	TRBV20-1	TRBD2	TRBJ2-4	CSARPGLAGMEAKNIQYF	TGCAGTGCTAGACCGGGACTAGCGGGTATGGAGGCCAAAAACATTCAGTACTTC
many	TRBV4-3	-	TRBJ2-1	CASSRGGPYNEQFF	TGCGCCAGCAGCCGAGGAGGTCCCTACAATGAGCAGTTCTTC
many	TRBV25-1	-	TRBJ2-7	CASSDWVEQYF	TGTGCCAGCAGTGATTGGGTCGAGCAGTACTTC
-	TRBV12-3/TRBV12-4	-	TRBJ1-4	CASTPGGRFIEKLFF	TGTGCCAGCACCCCTGGGGGGCGCTTTATTGAAAAACTGTTTTTT
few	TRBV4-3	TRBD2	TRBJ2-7	CASSSLAGGRYEQYF	TGCGCCAGCAGCTCACTAGCGGGAGGGAGGTACGAGCAGTACTTC
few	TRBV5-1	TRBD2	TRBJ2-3	CASSSREGDTQYF	TGCGCCAGCAGCTCACGGGAGGGAGATACGCAGTATTTT
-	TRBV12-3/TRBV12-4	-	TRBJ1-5	CASSPWTTATDTQHF	TGTGCCAGCAGCCCATGGACTACCGCCACAGATACGCAGCATTTT
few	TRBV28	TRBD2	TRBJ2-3	CASSFIGVLAYTDTQYF	TGTGCCAGCAGTTTTATCGGTGTACTAGCGTACACAGATACGCAGTATTTT
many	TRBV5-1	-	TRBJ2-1	CASSLDDSSYNEQFF	TGCGCCAGCAGCTTGGACGACAGCTCCTACAATGAGCAGTTCTTC
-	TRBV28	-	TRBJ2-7	CASRNRPGPYEQYF	TGTGCCAGCAGAAACCGGCCGGGCCCCTACGAGCAGTACTTC
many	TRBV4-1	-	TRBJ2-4	CASSQGGQWTNIQYF	TGCGCCAGCAGCCAAGGGGGGCAGTGGACGAACATTCAGTACTTC
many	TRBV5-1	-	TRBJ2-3	CASSFAASTDTQYF	TGCGCCAGCAGCTTCGCGGCAAGCACAGATACGCAGTATTTT
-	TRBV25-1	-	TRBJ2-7	CASSGNRIYEQYF	TGTGCCAGCAGTGGCAACAGAATCTACGAGCAGTACTTC
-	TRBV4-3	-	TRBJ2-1	CASSPAEGSYNEQFF	TGCGCCAGCAGCCCAGCAGAGGGCTCCTACAATGAGCAGTTCTTC
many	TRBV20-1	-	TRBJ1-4	CSASNGEKLFF	TGCAGTGCTAGCAATGGGGAAAAACTGTTTTTT
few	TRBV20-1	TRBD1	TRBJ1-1	CSGKGQVVTEAFF	TGCAGTGGAAAAGGACAGGTGGTAACTGAAGCTTTCTTT